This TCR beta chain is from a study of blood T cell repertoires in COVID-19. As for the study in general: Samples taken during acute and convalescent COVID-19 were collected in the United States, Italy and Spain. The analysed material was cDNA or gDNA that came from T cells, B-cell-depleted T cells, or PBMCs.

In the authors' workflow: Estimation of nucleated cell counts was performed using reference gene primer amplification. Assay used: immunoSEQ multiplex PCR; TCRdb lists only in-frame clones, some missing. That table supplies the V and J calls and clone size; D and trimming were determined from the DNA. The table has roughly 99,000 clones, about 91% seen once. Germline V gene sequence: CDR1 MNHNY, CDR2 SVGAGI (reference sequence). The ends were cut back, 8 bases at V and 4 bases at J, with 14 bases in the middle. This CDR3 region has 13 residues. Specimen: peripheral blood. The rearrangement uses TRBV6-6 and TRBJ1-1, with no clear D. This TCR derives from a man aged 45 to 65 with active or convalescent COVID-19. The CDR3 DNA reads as TGTGCCAGCCGCAGAGGGCGAGGCACTGAAGCTTTCTTT. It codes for CASRRGRGTEAFF.